This T cell receptor (beta chain) was profiled in a study of cytomegalovirus exposure and HLA in healthy donors. CDR1 and CDR2 from the germline V gene are MGHDK and SYGVNS. The CDR3 sequence is 14 residues long. V dropped 9 bases and J dropped 5 bases, with 17 bases sitting between them. Amplification used 60 Vbeta primers and 13 Jbeta primers. Clones were sequenced by immunoSEQ multiplex PCR, and TCRdb holds only the in-frame ones, with some missing. The sample contains 120,000 or so clones, about 81% of which appear only once. The V gene is TRBV25-1, the J gene TRBJ1-5; D gene unclear. The sample was PBMCs. The TCR originated in a man aged 35 to 55 in good health and CMV-seronegative. CDR3 region: CASAGQPGDQPQHF. The CDR3, as DNA: TGTGCCAGTGCCGGGCAGCCGGGAGATCAGCCCCAGCATTTT.